This is a list of T cell receptor beta chains from one sample in a study of T cell responses to AZD1222 COVID-19 vaccine. The protocol was immunoSEQ multiplex PCR, while the TCRdb copy is restricted to in-frame clones and leaves out a portion. The data hold 80,000 or so clones, with more than 85% observed a single time. The sequenced sample was peripheral blood, obtained 28 days after the second AZD1222 dose. Every receptor here comes from an adult who received the AZD1222 COVID-19 vaccine. Both conserved end residues are part of each CDR3. A D gene is named only where the DNA matches it firmly. Part of the rows lack a size; the others show once, few, many or a class for expanded clones.

. TRBJ2-3 TRBV13 . TGTGCCAGCAGCTTCCGGACAGGCACAGATACGCAGTATTTT CASSFRTGTDTQYF
TRBD1 TRBJ2-2 TRBV5-4 . TGTGCCAGCAGCTTGCCCACAGGGGCGAACACCGGGGAGCTGTTTTTT CASSLPTGANTGELFF
. TRBJ1-6 TRBV3-1/TRBV3-2 . TGTGCCAGCAGCCAAGAAGGGTCACCCCTCCACTTT CASSQEGSPLHF
TRBD1 TRBJ1-2 TRBV10-3 . TGTGCCATCAGTGCCTCGACAGGGGGTCCGGAAGGCTACACCTTC CAISASTGGPEGYTF
TRBD1 TRBJ2-7 TRBV7-9 . TGTGCCAGCAGCCATTTAGCGACAGGGAGCTACGAGCAGTACTTC CASSHLATGSYEQYF
TRBD2 TRBJ2-7 TRBV10-3 . TGTGCCATCAGTGGTGGACTAGCGGGACACGAGCAGTACTTC CAISGGLAGHEQYF
. TRBJ1-1 TRBV7-6 . TGTGCCAGCAGCTCAGGACGGGGCACTGAAGCTTTCTTT CASSSGRGTEAFF
TRBD2 TRBJ2-2 TRBV18 . TGTGCCAGCTCACCACGGACTAGCGGGAGTAGCACCGGGGAGCTGTTTTTT CASSPRTSGSSTGELFF
. TRBJ2-2 TRBV9 . TGTGCCAGCAGCGTAGATGGGACGCTTTACACCGGGGAGCTGTTTTTT CASSVDGTLYTGELFF
TRBD2 TRBJ2-1 TRBV5-4 . TGTGCCAGCACCCCTATTGGGGGGGGCTCCTACAATGAGCAGTTCTTC CASTPIGGGSYNEQFF
. TRBJ1-5 TRBV6-5 . TGTGCCAGCAGTTACGATGCAGGGGGCAATCAGCCCCAGCATTTT CASSYDAGGNQPQHF
. TRBJ1-4 TRBV5-4 . TGTGCCAGCAGCTTGGATTGGCGGAGTAATGAAAAACTGTTTTTT CASSLDWRSNEKLFF
. TRBJ2-1 TRBV11-1 . TGTGCCAGCAGCTTAGCGAACGGGGGATATCCCAATGAGCAGTTCTTC CASSLANGGYPNEQFF
. TRBJ2-7 TRBV3-1/TRBV3-2 . TGTGCCAGCAGCCAAGTTTCAAGGGGAGGAGACGAGCAGTACTTC CASSQVSRGGDEQYF
. TRBJ1-1 TRBV30 . TGTGCCTGGAACAGAGGGGAGTGGGGGGACACTGAAGCTTTCTTT CAWNRGEWGDTEAFF
. TRBJ1-5 TRBV3-1/TRBV3-2 . TGTGCCAGCAGCCAAGCAGCCGGCAATCAGCCCCAGCATTTT CASSQAAGNQPQHF
. TRBJ2-4 TRBV4-1 . TGCGCCAGCAGCCATGAGGGACGCCTCAAAAACATTCAGTACTTC CASSHEGRLKNIQYF
TRBD1 TRBJ2-2 TRBV2 . TGTGCCAGCAGTGCAACTCCGGGACAGGGGTTCCGGGGGGAGCTGTTTTTT CASSATPGQGFRGELFF
. TRBJ1-6 TRBV28 . TGTGCCAGCAGTCCCTGGGAGGGGGTGGGGAGATCACCCCTCCACTTT CASSPWEGVGRSPLHF
. TRBJ2-5 TRBV11-2 . TGTGCCAGCAGCCTTTTTCGGCCCCCTGGGGAGACCCAGTACTTC CASSLFRPPGETQYF
. TRBJ1-2 TRBV2 once TGTGCCAGCAGGGCCGGGACGGTTAACTATGGCTACACCTTC CASRAGTVNYGYTF
. TRBJ1-1 TRBV12-3/TRBV12-4 . TGTGCCAGCAGTTTGGCCGGGAACACTGAAGCTTTCTTT CASSLAGNTEAFF
. TRBJ1-5 TRBV19 . TGTGCCAGTACCGTGCAGGGCTCGAATCAGCCCCAGCATTTT CASTVQGSNQPQHF
TRBD2 TRBJ2-7 TRBV7-3 . TGTGCCAGCAGCTCCTTCGGGGGGAGTAACGAGCAGTACTTC CASSSFGGSNEQYF
. TRBJ2-1 TRBV19 . TGTGCCAGTAGTATACGGGGGGCATCCTACAATGAGCAGTTCTTC CASSIRGASYNEQFF
TRBD1 TRBJ2-7 TRBV6-1 once TGTGCCAGCAGTCAGGGGACAGGGAGAACGGGCGAGCAGTACTTC CASSQGTGRTGEQYF
TRBD1 TRBJ1-2 TRBV11-2 . TGTGCCAGCAGCACTGTGAAAGGGACAGGGTATGGCTACACCTTC CASSTVKGTGYGYTF
TRBD2 TRBJ2-7 TRBV5-1 . TGCGCCAGCAGCTCAGACGGGACTAGCGAATATTCCTACGAGCAGTACTTC CASSSDGTSEYSYEQYF
. TRBJ1-2 TRBV18 once TGTGCCAGCTCACCACCTAACAGCCCTGCTGACTATGGCTACACCTTC CASSPPNSPADYGYTF
. TRBJ2-1 TRBV6-5 . TGTGCCAGCAGTTACACCTCTCCGGGTGAGCAGTTCTTC CASSYTSPGEQFF
. TRBJ1-1 TRBV2 . TGTGCCAGCAGAGACAACATAGGGACTGAAGCTTTCTTT CASRDNIGTEAFF
. TRBJ2-7 TRBV28 . TGTGCCAGCGGTTCGAGCTCCTACGAGCAGTACTTC CASGSSSYEQYF
. TRBJ1-1 TRBV6-6 . TGTGCCAGCAGCTACCCCCGGGACGGGAACACTGAAGCTTTCTTT CASSYPRDGNTEAFF
. TRBJ2-7 TRBV9 . TGTGCCAGCAGCGTAACAGGGGGGGCCTACGAGCAGTACTTC CASSVTGGAYEQYF
TRBD2 TRBJ2-5 TRBV14 . TGTGCCAGCAGCCAAGGAAGACTAGCGGGAGGGGGAGAGACCCAGTACTTC CASSQGRLAGGGETQYF
TRBD2 TRBJ2-3 TRBV19 . TGTGCCAGTAGTATAGTAAGCGGGACTGCCAGCACAGATACGCAGTATTTT CASSIVSGTASTDTQYF
TRBD1 TRBJ2-7 TRBV7-9 once TGTGCCAGCAGCCTTTCGGACAGGGTTACCTACGGGGGGTACTTC CASSLSDRVTYGGYF
. TRBJ1-1 TRBV7-9 . TGTGCCAGCAGCTTAGGCGGGGCGAGCACTGAAGCTTTCTTT CASSLGGASTEAFF
. TRBJ1-1 TRBV19 . TGTGCCAGTATTGACGGCGGGAGACGGACTGAAGCTTTCTTT CASIDGGRRTEAFF
. TRBJ1-5 TRBV19 . TGTGCCAGTAGTATCCCCGGGACTCTTTATCAGCCCCAGCATTTT CASSIPGTLYQPQHF
. TRBJ1-5 TRBV6-6 . TGTGCCAGCAGTCTCTCGACAGGTAATCAGCCCCAGCATTTT CASSLSTGNQPQHF
. TRBJ1-5 TRBV18 . TGTGCCAGCTCCCTGGAGGTTAATCAGCCCCAGCATTTT CASSLEVNQPQHF
TRBD2 TRBJ2-4 TRBV3-1/TRBV3-2 . TGTGCCAGCAGCCAGCATGGACTAGCGGAAAACATTCAGTACTTC CASSQHGLAENIQYF
. TRBJ2-7 TRBV5-5 . TGTGCCAGCAGCTTGGCCCAGGGGGGGCCCTACGAGCAGTACTTC CASSLAQGGPYEQYF
. TRBJ1-5 TRBV3-1/TRBV3-2 . TGTGCCAGCAGCCAAGGTAGCAATCAGCCCCAGCATTTT CASSQGSNQPQHF
. TRBJ1-3 TRBV5-1 . TGCGCCAGCAGCTCGCAACGCTCTGGAAACACCATATATTTT CASSSQRSGNTIYF
. TRBJ1-5 TRBV28 . TGTGCCAGCAGTTTAGGCTCAGCCCTTCGCCCCCAGCATTTT CASSLGSALRPQHF
TRBD1 TRBJ1-2 TRBV4-2 . TGTGCCAGCAGCCAACCCGACAGGGAGGGTGGCTACACCTTC CASSQPDREGGYTF
. TRBJ2-3 TRBV5-1 . TGCGCCAGCCTGGACGAGACAGATACGCAGTATTTT CASLDETDTQYF
TRBD2 TRBJ2-7 TRBV19 . TGTGCCTCGGCCGGTAGCGGGAGACCCTGGGAGCAGTACTTC CASAGSGRPWEQYF
TRBD2 TRBJ2-1 TRBV7-9 . TGTGCCAGCAGCTTAGGTAGCGGGAGGGCCAATGAGCAGTTCTTC CASSLGSGRANEQFF
TRBD1 TRBJ2-3 TRBV19 . TGTGCCAGTAACTACCGGACAGGGTCAGGCACAGATACGCAGTATTTT CASNYRTGSGTDTQYF